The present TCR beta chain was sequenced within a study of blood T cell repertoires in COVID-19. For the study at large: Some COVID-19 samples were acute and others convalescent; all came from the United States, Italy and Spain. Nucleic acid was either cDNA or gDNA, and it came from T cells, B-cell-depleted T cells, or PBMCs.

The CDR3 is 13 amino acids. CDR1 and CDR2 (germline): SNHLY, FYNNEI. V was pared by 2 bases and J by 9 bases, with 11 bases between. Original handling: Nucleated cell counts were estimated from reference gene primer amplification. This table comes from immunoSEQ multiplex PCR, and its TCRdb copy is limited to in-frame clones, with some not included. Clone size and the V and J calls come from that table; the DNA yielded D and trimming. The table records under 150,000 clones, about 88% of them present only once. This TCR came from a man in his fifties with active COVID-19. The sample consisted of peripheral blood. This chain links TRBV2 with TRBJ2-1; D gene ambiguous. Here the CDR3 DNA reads TGTGCCAGCAGTGAATTAGGTCCGGGTGAGCAGTTCTTC. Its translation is CASSELGPGEQFF.